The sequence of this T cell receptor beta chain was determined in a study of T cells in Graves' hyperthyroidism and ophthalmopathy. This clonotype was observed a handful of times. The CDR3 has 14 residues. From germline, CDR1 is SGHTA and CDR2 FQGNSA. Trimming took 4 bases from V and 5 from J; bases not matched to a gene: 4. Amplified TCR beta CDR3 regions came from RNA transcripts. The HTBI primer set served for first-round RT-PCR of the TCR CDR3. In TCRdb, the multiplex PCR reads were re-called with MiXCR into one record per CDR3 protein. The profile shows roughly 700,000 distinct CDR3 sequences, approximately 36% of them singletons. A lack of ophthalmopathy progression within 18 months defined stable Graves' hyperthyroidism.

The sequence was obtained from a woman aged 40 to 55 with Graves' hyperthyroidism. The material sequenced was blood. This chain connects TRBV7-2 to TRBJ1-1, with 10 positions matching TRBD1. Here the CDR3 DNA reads TGTGCCAGCAGCTATCCGGGACAGGGGACTGAAGCTTTCTTT. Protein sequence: CASSYPGQGTEAFF.